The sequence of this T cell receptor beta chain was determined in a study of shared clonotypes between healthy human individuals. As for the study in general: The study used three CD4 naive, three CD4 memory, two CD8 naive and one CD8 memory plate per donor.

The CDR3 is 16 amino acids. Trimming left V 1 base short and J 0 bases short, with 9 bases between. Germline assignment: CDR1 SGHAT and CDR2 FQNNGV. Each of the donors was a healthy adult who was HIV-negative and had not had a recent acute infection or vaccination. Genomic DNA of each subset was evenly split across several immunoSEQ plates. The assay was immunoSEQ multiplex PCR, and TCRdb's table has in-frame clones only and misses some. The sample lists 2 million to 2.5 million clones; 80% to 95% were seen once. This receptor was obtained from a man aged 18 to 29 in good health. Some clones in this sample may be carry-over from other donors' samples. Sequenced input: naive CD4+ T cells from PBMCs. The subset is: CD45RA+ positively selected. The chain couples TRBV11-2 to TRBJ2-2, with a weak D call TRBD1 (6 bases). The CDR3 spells CASSLVGQTNTGELFF. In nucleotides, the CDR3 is TGTGCCAGCAGCTTAGTAGGACAGACGAACACCGGGGAGCTGTTTTTT.